The next 18 T cell receptor beta chains were all read from a single sample in a study of blood T cell repertoires in COVID-19. The method was immunoSEQ multiplex PCR; TCRdb's version includes in-frame clones alone and lacks a portion of them. The sample records approximately 300,000 clones, around 82% being singletons. Sequencing was carried out using peripheral blood. All receptors come from a woman aged 50 to 60 with acute or convalescent COVID-19.

V and J are TRBV2 and TRBJ1-5; D may be TRBD1 (6 bases). This CDR3 comprises 12 residues. Germline CDR1 reads SNHLY; CDR2 reads FYNNEI. V lost 9 bases and J lost 3, with 9 bases in between. This CDR3 reads CASHRANQPQHF. The CDR3 DNA reads TGTGCCAGTCACAGGGCCAATCAGCCCCAGCATTTT.

The gene calls are TRBV2 and TRBJ2-7; 9 nucleotides match TRBD2. V lost 5 bases, J lost 6 bases, and 5 bases stayed unmatched. The CDR3 runs 13 residues. CDR1 SNHLY and CDR2 FYNNEI come from the germline V gene. This CDR3 reads CASSYSSGTEQYF. DNA for the CDR3: TGTGCCAGCAGTTACTCTAGCGGGACCGAGCAGTACTTC.

This clone was recorded a few times. The chain combines TRBV2 with TRBJ2-2; tentative D call: TRBD2 (6 bases). V lost 8 bases to trimming and J lost 7 bases, with 17 bases between them. The CDR3 contains 14 residues. The V gene's germline CDR1 is SNHLY and CDR2 FYNNEI. The CDR3 coding sequence is TGTGCCAGCGGGAAGGTACTAGCAGGCGGGGAGCTGTTTTTT. The encoded protein is CASGKVLAGGELFF.

This chain joins TRBV11-1 and TRBJ2-5; D is unresolved. CDR3 length: 8 amino acids. The V and J ends lost 10 bases and 5 bases respectively, with 2 bases between them. Germline assignment: CDR1 SGHAT and CDR2 FQDESV (reference sequence). The DNA for the CDR3 is TGTGCCACGGAGACCCAGTACTTC. As protein: CATETQYF.

On this clone: Other nucleotide sequences from this sample produce the same CDR3. The chain couples TRBV2 to TRBJ2-5, with D possibly being TRBD1 (5 bases). The CDR3 has 12 amino acids. Trimming took 6 bases from V and 5 from J, leaving 10 bases between them. The germline V gene has CDR1 SNHLY and CDR2 FYNNEI. This CDR3 is CASRGAGETQYF. The CDR3 DNA reads as TGTGCCAGCAGAGGGGCCGGGGAGACCCAGTACTTC.

The chain has TRBV21-1 and TRBJ2-2; the table's D call of TRBD1 was not tested on the DNA. TRBV21-1 is a pseudogene. The CDR3 is 15 residues long. The CDR3 region is CASSKGGRNTGELFF. The CDR3 DNA reads TGTGCCAGCAGCAAAGGTGGGCGGAACACCGGGGAGCTGTTTTTT.

The J gene is TRBJ2-3, the V gene TRBV7-2, with 7 bases identical to TRBD2. The germline gives CDR1 SGHTA, CDR2 FQGNSA. After removal of 3 bases from V and 2 bases from J, the junction contained 5 bases not matched to a gene. This CDR3 spans 15 amino acids. The CDR3 sequence: CASSFTSVPTDTQYF. The CDR3 DNA is TGTGCCAGCAGCTTTACTAGCGTACCCACAGATACGCAGTATTTT.

The chain is built from TRBV27 and TRBJ2-1, with 8 bases identical to TRBD2. The germline V gene has CDR1 MNHEY and CDR2 SMNVEV (reference sequence). The CDR3 loop spans 12 amino acids. J gave up 15 bases and V 5 bases, and 9 bases lay outside the gene matches. In nucleotides, the CDR3 is TGTGCCAGCAGTCCCCCGGGACTAGATCCGTTCTTC. It translates to CASSPPGLDPFF.

The V call is TRBV9, the J call TRBJ2-7; 8 bases match TRBD1. Germline CDR1 and CDR2: SGDLS and YYNGEE. There are 14 residues in the CDR3. The ends lost 3 bases at V and 6 bases at J; junction bases unmatched: 8. The CDR3 loop is CASSAGSQGGEQYF. CDR3 DNA sequence: TGTGCCAGCAGCGCCGGATCACAGGGGGGCGAGCAGTACTTC.

V and J are TRBV6-4 and TRBJ1-1; no clear D. CDR1 MRHNA and CDR2 SNTAGT come from the germline V gene. Trimming took 0 bases from V and 0 from J, leaving 5 bases between them. This CDR3 has 14 residues. CDR3 DNA: TGTGCCAGCAGTGACTCGTCAGTGAACACTGAAGCTTTCTTT. It codes for CASSDSSVNTEAFF.

The chain has TRBV6-1 and TRBJ1-2; 7 bases map to TRBD1. Germline V gene data show CDR1 as MNHNS and CDR2 as SASEGT. The V segment lost 0 bases and the J segment 4 bases; nucleotides outside the gene matches: 5. This CDR3 spans 15 amino acids. The CDR3 here is CASSEAFDRAYGYTF. The CDR3 bases are TGTGCCAGCAGTGAAGCTTTCGACAGGGCCTATGGCTACACCTTC.

The chain uses TRBV6-5 and TRBJ1-1; no firm D call. Germline values: CDR1 MNHEY, CDR2 SVGAGI. The CDR3 covers 13 residues. V lost 4 bases to trimming and J lost 0 bases, with 6 bases between them. This chain's CDR3 is CASSFLVNTEAFF. DNA for the CDR3: TGTGCCAGCAGTTTCCTAGTGAACACTGAAGCTTTCTTT.

This clone was picked up one time. The rearrangement joins TRBV27 to TRBJ2-1; D is ambiguous. The V end lost 0 bases, the J end lost 5 bases, and 8 bases lay between the germline ends. CDR3 length equals 14 residues. CDR1 MNHEY and CDR2 SMNVEV come from the germline V gene (reference sequence). The CDR3, as DNA: TGTGCCAGCAGTTTATCTTCCCAGAACAATGAGCAGTTCTTC. Its translation is CASSLSSQNNEQFF.

The gene calls are TRBV5-1 and TRBJ1-1; TRBD1 might be the D (6 bases). This CDR3 is built from 13 residues. Germline assignment: CDR1 SGHRS and CDR2 YFSETQ. Trimming took 0 bases from V and 8 from J, leaving 11 bases between them. CDR3: CASSLVTGSEAFF. The CDR3 DNA reads TGCGCCAGCAGCTTGGTAACAGGGTCGGAAGCTTTCTTT.

A few counts support this clone. The chain employs TRBV5-6 and TRBJ2-7; the D gene is possibly TRBD2 (5 bases). In germline, CDR1 is SGHDT, CDR2 YYEEEE. V lost 0 bases and J lost 2, with 9 bases in between. The CDR3 loop spans 14 amino acids. The CDR3 is CASSLGAGPYEQYV. The CDR3 coding sequence is TGTGCCAGCAGCTTGGGGGCGGGCCCCTACGAGCAGTACGTC.

The chain joins TRBV25-1 to TRBJ2-7; maybe TRBD1 (5 bases). CDR3 length: 16 residues. Trimming took 8 bases from V and 7 from J, leaving 27 bases between them. The V gene's germline CDR1 is MGHDK and CDR2 SYGVNS. As DNA, the CDR3 is TGTGCCAGCTTGTCGGACAAGGGCTCGGGTTTTGGGGAGCAGTACTTC. Its translation: CASLSDKGSGFGEQYF.

The chain employs TRBV27 and TRBJ1-3; D is unclear. This CDR3 comprises 17 residues. Germline V gene lookup returns CDR1 MNHEY and CDR2 SMNVEV (reference sequence). Trimming shortened V by 5 bases and J by 3 bases, and 20 bases separated the two germline ends. CDR3 protein: CASSRLSSGWGGNTIYF. In nucleotides, the CDR3 is TGTGCCAGCAGTCGATTGAGTAGCGGCTGGGGTGGAAACACCATATATTTT.

The chain links TRBV3-1 (or the pseudogene TRBV3-2) to TRBJ1-1; D is perhaps TRBD1 (6 bases). The V gene's germline CDR1 is LGHDT and CDR2 YNNKEL (reference sequence). V was shortened by 1 base and J by 4 bases, with 10 bases between the two germline ends. The CDR3 runs to 14 residues. The CDR3 loop reads CASSQGEQGTEAFF. DNA for the CDR3: TGTGCCAGCAGCCAAGGAGAACAGGGCACTGAAGCTTTCTTT.